Presented here are 18 T cell receptor beta chains from one specimen sequenced in a study of T cell repertoires in cytomegalovirus infection. Antigen specificity for these receptors is unknown. TCRdb re-called the reads through MiXCR, storing one row per CDR3 protein. The sample consists of approximately 110,000 distinct CDR3 sequences, 25% to 35% of them appearing once. The sample consisted of CD8+ T cells from cultured PBMCs, taken from culture after CMV antigen stimulation. All receptors come from a human donor in good health (CMV status not recorded). Some clones in this sample may be carry-over from other donors' samples.

The chain joins TRBV19 to TRBJ1-2; D perhaps matches TRBD1 (5 bases). Germline-derived CDR1 and CDR2 are LNHDA and SQIVND (reference sequence). The CDR3 is 15 residues long. Deletions cut 2 bases from V and 0 bases from J, with 10 bases between. The CDR3 loop is CASSIWGNSNYGYTF. CDR3 sequence (DNA): TGTGCCAGTAGTATATGGGGGAACTCTAACTATGGCTACACCTTC.

This clonotype showed up many times. CDR3 in amino acids: CASSLIAGGRTEAFF. Here the CDR3 DNA reads TGTGCCAGCAGTTTAATTGCGGGGGGTAGGACTGAAGCTTTCTTT. The V and J genes are TRBV27 and TRBJ1-1; tentatively, D is TRBD1 (5 bases). The CDR3 contains 15 residues. The V gene lost 2 bases and the J gene lost 5 bases, with 15 bases spanning the gap. CDR1 MNHEY and CDR2 SMNVEV come from the germline V gene (reference sequence).

This chain uses TRBV20-1 with TRBJ2-2; weak D call: TRBD1 (7 bases). Germline V gives CDR1 DFQATT, CDR2 SNEGSKA (reference sequence). V lost 2 bases to trimming and J lost 0 bases, with 13 bases between them. This CDR3 comprises 16 residues. The CDR3, as DNA: TGCAGTGCTAGAAGCCCCAGGGGGGCGAACACCGGGGAGCTGTTTTTT. Amino acids: CSARSPRGANTGELFF.

The CDR3 region has the DNA TGTGCCAGCAGCTGGCAGGGGGGAGAACTGTTTTTT. It is translated as CASSWQGGELFF. The J gene is TRBJ1-4, the V gene TRBV7-6; 7 bases match TRBD1. Trimming cost V 4 bases and J 12 bases; bases outside gene matches: 5. The CDR3 length is 12 residues. Germline CDR1 is SGHVS and CDR2 is FNYEAQ.

This clonotype was recorded many times. The V gene is TRBV4-2, the J gene TRBJ2-3; D is ambiguous. This CDR3 is built from 17 residues. The V end lost 3 bases, the J end lost 0 bases, and 16 bases lay between the germline ends. The V gene's germline CDR1 is LGHNA and CDR2 YNFKEQ. The CDR3 reads CASSQAPWRSSTDTQYF. DNA for the CDR3: TGTGCCAGCAGCCAGGCACCTTGGCGGTCCAGCACAGATACGCAGTATTTT.

The chain combines TRBV7-6 with TRBJ1-2; 9 bases align to TRBD1. Germline V CDR1 and CDR2: SGHVS, FNYEAQ. There are 19 residues in the CDR3. V gave up 1 base and J gave up 0 bases; unmatched junction bases: 12. In DNA form, the CDR3 reads TGTGCCAGCAGCTTAGAGGGTGGGGACAGGGCCCCAGCTAACTATGGCTACACCTTC. Its protein product is CASSLEGGDRAPANYGYTF.

The rearrangement uses TRBV19 and TRBJ1-1, with D uncertain. This CDR3 has 15 amino acids. The germline V gene has CDR1 LNHDA and CDR2 SQIVND (reference sequence). Trimming removed 1 base from V and 2 bases from J, with 11 bases in between. CDR3 in DNA: TGTGCCAGTAGTATAGGAGCCGGAACAAACACTGAAGCTTTCTTT. This gives the protein CASSIGAGTNTEAFF.

The rearrangement links TRBV19 to TRBJ1-5, with 7 bases aligning to TRBD1. The V gene's germline CDR1 is LNHDA and CDR2 SQIVND (reference sequence). The CDR3 runs 15 residues. Trimming removed 3 bases from V and 6 bases from J; junction bases left unmatched: 8. CDR3 protein: CASSIFSGGGQPQHF. The CDR3 DNA sequence: TGTGCCAGTAGTATTTTCTCAGGGGGAGGTCAGCCCCAGCATTTT.

This clonotype appeared a single time. The junction departs from the called germline gene at one end, perhaps through a read error. The genes are TRBV4-1 and TRBJ2-6; TRBD2 is a possible D gene (5 bases). Germline loops: CDR1 MGHRA, CDR2 YSYEKL. The CDR3 has 17 residues. The CDR3 here is CANSQDVRGSGANVLTF. The CDR3 DNA reads TGCGCCAACAGCCAAGACGTTCGGGGCTCTGGGGCCAACGTCCTGACTTTC.

In this sample, this clonotype turned up a few times. The rearrangement uses TRBV5-4 and TRBJ2-3; 11 nucleotides align to TRBD2. The CDR3 runs to 19 residues. Germline CDR1 and CDR2: SGHNT and YYREEE (reference sequence). J lost 0 bases, V lost 3 bases, and 12 bases had no gene match. CDR3: CASSSGMGLAGGSTDTQYF. DNA of the CDR3: TGTGCCAGCAGCTCCGGAATGGGGCTAGCGGGGGGAAGCACAGATACGCAGTATTTT.

The sample holds a few counts of this clonotype. The rearrangement uses TRBV20-1 and TRBJ2-1; 7 nucleotides line up with TRBD1. J was trimmed by 5 bases and V by 5 bases; bases with no gene match: 9. The CDR3 runs 14 residues. CDR1 and CDR2 from the germline V gene are DFQATT and SNEGSKA (reference sequence). For the CDR3, the DNA is TGCAGTGCTTACAGGGGCCACGACGACAATGAGCAGTTCTTC. Translating gives CSAYRGHDDNEQFF.

The rearrangement uses TRBV6-1 and TRBJ1-2; the match to TRBD1 covers 8 bases. The V and J ends lost 6 bases and 7 bases, in that order; junction bases with no gene match: 10. The CDR3 is 14 amino acids. Germline assignment: CDR1 MNHNS and CDR2 SASEGT. CDR3: CASRDGTGVSGYTF. CDR3 sequence (DNA): TGTGCCAGCAGAGACGGGACAGGAGTGAGTGGCTACACCTTC.

In its sample, this clonotype was seen a few times. This chain links TRBV7-2 with TRBJ1-1, with 9 bases identical to TRBD1. The V segment lost 5 bases and the J segment 11 bases; nucleotides outside the gene matches: 3. The CDR3 has 11 amino acids. Germline loops: CDR1 SGHTA, CDR2 FQGNSA. The CDR3 here is CASSPDRGAFF. CDR3 nucleotides: TGTGCCAGCAGCCCCGACAGGGGGGCTTTCTTT.

J is TRBJ2-7 and V is TRBV25-1; 11 nucleotides match TRBD2. V was clipped by 8 bases and J by 3 bases; unmatched bases: 3. CDR1 and CDR2 (germline): MGHDK, SYGVNS. The CDR3 loop spans 13 amino acids. CDR3 DNA sequence: TGTGCCAGCTCCGGACTAGCGGGCTACGAGCAGTACTTC. This gives the protein CASSGLAGYEQYF.

This clonotype was observed a few times. V is TRBV18 and J is TRBJ2-7; D perhaps matches TRBD1 (6 bases). The germline V gene has CDR1 KGHSH and CDR2 LQKENI. The CDR3 spans 15 residues. Trimming took 5 bases from V and 3 from J, leaving 17 bases between them. CDR3 loop: CASSRDTTPLYEQYF. The CDR3 coding sequence is TGTGCCAGCTCAAGGGACACCACCCCCCTCTACGAGCAGTACTTC.

The chain joins TRBV11-2 to TRBJ2-1, with D possibly TRBD2 on 6 matching bases. V was trimmed by 4 bases and J by 8 bases, leaving 18 bases between them. The CDR3 is 15 amino acids. CDR1 is SGHAT, CDR2 FQNNGV, per germline. CDR3 sequence reads: CASSSGWGGEDEQFF. The DNA of the CDR3 is TGTGCCAGCAGCTCGGGGTGGGGAGGTGAGGATGAGCAGTTCTTC.

Notes on this clonotype: Since no conserved phenylalanine or tryptophan closes the CDR3, a read error is the likely cause. The limits of the CDR3 on the DNA are not certain, so only TCRdb's listed CDR3 is given. This rearrangement joins TRBV7-4 to TRBJ2-7. The CDR3 comprises 8 residues, both ends counted. Per germline, CDR1 SGHVT and CDR2 SQSDAQ. CDR3 residues: CASSLLRM.

At least ten counts were recorded for this clonotype. The rearrangement uses TRBV4-1 and TRBJ1-5; no clear D gene. The V gene lost 3 bases and the J gene lost 3 bases, with 15 bases spanning the gap. CDR3 length equals 16 residues. Germline V lookup: CDR1 MGHRA, CDR2 YSYEKL. CDR3 coding DNA: TGCGCCAGCAGCCAGCGGGCGGGTCGGATCAATCAGCCCCAGCATTTT. The encoded protein is CASSQRAGRINQPQHF.